The rows below give T cell receptor beta chains drawn from one sample of a study of cytomegalovirus exposure and HLA in healthy donors. The method was immunoSEQ multiplex PCR; TCRdb's version includes in-frame clones alone and lacks a portion of them. The table includes around 150,000 clones, about two thirds detected once. What was sequenced was PBMCs. Receptor source: a woman aged 25 to 39 in good health and CMV-seronegative. CDR3s include the opening cysteine and the closing phenylalanine or tryptophan. A D gene is named only where the DNA matches it firmly. Only some rows state a clone size, as once, few, many or a class for expanded clones.

v_call	j_call	clone_size	d_call	cdr3_aa	cdr3_nt
TRBV28	TRBJ2-7	.	TRBD2	CASSTTTPGAGGSYEQYF	TGTGCCAGCAGTACCACCACCCCTGGAGCGGGAGGCTCCTACGAGCAGTACTTC
TRBV27	TRBJ1-2	.	TRBD1	CAAGQGDGYTF	TGTGCAGCCGGACAGGGCGATGGCTACACCTTC
TRBV19	TRBJ2-7	.	.	CASSWTGTSYEQYF	TGTGCCAGTAGTTGGACCGGGACAAGCTACGAGCAGTACTTC
TRBV19	TRBJ2-7	.	TRBD1	CASSGQGTYEQYF	TGTGCCAGTAGCGGACAGGGGACCTACGAGCAGTATTTC
TRBV7-3	TRBJ2-1	.	TRBD1	CASTFGTGGMSEQFF	TGTGCCAGCACCTTTGGGACAGGGGGAATGTCTGAGCAGTTCTTC
TRBV30	TRBJ1-2	.	TRBD1	CAWSVGTAYGYTF	TGTGCCTGGAGTGTAGGGACAGCATATGGCTACACCTTC
TRBV6-5	TRBJ1-5	few	.	CASSRTHGQPQHF	TGTGCCAGCAGTCGTACACACGGGCAGCCCCAGCATTTT
TRBV7-3	TRBJ2-7	few	TRBD1	CASSLFPIRQGAYEQYF	TGTGCCAGCAGCTTATTTCCGATTAGACAGGGGGCCTACGAGCAGTACTTC
TRBV18	TRBJ2-7	.	TRBD1	CASSPTGGTYEQYF	TGTGCCAGCTCACCGACAGGGGGGACCTACGAGCAGTACTTC
TRBV19	TRBJ1-1	once	TRBD1	CASSTVPGQGNTEAFF	TGTGCCAGTAGTACAGTACCGGGACAGGGGAACACTGAAGCTTTCTTT
TRBV2	TRBJ2-7	.	TRBD2	CASSDFPGTSGIYEQYF	TGTGCCAGCAGCGATTTCCCCGGGACTAGCGGAATTTACGAGCAGTACTTC
TRBV4-1	TRBJ2-1	.	TRBD2	CASSQIPAILAAYNEQFF	TGCGCCAGCAGCCAAATTCCAGCGATACTAGCGGCCTACAATGAGCAGTTCTTC
TRBV11-2	TRBJ1-1	few	.	CASSKEWPGLAFGTEAFF	TGTGCCAGCAGCAAGGAGTGGCCAGGGCTCGCGTTCGGCACTGAAGCTTTCTTT
TRBV21-1	TRBJ1-3	.	.	CASTLQGMEDTIYF	TGTGCCAGTACCCTCCAGGGGATGGAGGACACCATATATTTT